The sequence of this T cell receptor (beta chain) was determined in a study of tissue T cells after allogeneic stem cell transplantation. TCRdb keeps only in-frame clones here, not all; method: immunoSEQ multiplex PCR. The data contain about 6,800 clones, 30% to 35% of them singletons. The sample holds a few counts of this clone. What it binds is unknown. Each gene name is a mouse one. The time point was: mouse harvest day 14 after allogeneic transplant. Each mouse received 10^7 T-cell-depleted marrow cells plus 10^6 splenic CD5+ T cells by tail vein. Findings and limits, study-wide: Limitations included a small, clinically heterogeneous cohort and limited sampling depth.

The sequencing sample was made of skin. The receptor's source is a female BALB/c mouse given C57BL/6 T cells with graft-versus-host disease after an allogeneic hematopoietic cell transplant.

Partial CDR3 DNA: TGTGCCAGCAGTATAAGGGACAGGGTTAACTATGCTGAGCAGTTC. Encoded protein: CASSIRDRVNYAEQF. From start to end, the CDR3 is CASSIRDRVNYAEQFF. The J gene is TRBJ2-1, the V gene TRBV19; 9 bases fit TRBD1. Read data end 1 residue before the CDR3 end; the end is taken from the germline J gene. The CDR3 totals 16 residues. CDR1 and CDR2 (germline): FNHDT, SITEND (reference sequence). Trimming cost V 1 base and J 0 bases; bases outside gene matches: 2. Full variable domain (missing parts from reference TRBV19 and TRBJ2-1): GGIITQTPKFLIGQEGQKLTLKCQQNFNHDTMYWYRQDSGKGLRLIYYSITENDLQKGDLSEGYDASREKKSSFSLTVTSAQKNEMAVFLCASSIRDRVNYAEQFFGPGTRLTVL.